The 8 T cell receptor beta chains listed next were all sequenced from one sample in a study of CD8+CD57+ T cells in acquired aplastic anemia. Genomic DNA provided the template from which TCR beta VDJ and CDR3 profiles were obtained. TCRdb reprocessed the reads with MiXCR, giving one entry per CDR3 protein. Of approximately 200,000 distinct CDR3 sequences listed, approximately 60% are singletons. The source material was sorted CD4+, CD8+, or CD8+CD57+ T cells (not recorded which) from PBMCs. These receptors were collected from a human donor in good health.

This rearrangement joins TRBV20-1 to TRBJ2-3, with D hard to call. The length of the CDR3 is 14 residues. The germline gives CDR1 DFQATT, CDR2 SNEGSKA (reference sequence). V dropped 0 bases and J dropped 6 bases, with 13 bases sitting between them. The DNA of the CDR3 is TGCAGTGCTAGAGATGGGCCCCTGATGGATACGCAGTATTTT. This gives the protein CSARDGPLMDTQYF.

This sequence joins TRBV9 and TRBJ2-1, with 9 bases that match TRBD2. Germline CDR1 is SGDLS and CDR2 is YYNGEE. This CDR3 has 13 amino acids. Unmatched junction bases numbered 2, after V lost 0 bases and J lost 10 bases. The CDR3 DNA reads TGTGCCAGCAGCGTAGGGCTAGCGGGGGAGCAGTTCTTC. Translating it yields CASSVGLAGEQFF.

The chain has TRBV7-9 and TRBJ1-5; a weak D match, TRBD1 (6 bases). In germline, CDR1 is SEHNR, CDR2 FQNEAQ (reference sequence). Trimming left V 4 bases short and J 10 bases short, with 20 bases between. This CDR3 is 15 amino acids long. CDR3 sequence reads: CASSSTGGGISPQHF. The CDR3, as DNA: TGTGCCAGCAGCTCCACGGGGGGCGGAATTTCACCCCAGCATTTT.

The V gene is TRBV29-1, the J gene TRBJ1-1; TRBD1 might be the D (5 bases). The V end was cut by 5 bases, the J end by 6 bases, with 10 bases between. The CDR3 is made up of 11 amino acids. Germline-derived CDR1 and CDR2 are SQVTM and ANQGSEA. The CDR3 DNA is TGCAGCGTTAGTACAGGACCTGAAGCTTTCTTT. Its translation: CSVSTGPEAFF.

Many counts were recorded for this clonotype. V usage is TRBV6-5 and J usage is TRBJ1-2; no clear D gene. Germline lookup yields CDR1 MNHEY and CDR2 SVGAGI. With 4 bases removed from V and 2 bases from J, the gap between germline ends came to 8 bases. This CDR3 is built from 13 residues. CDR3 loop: CASSLSQNYGYTF. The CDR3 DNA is TGTGCCAGCAGTTTAAGCCAGAACTATGGCTACACCTTC.

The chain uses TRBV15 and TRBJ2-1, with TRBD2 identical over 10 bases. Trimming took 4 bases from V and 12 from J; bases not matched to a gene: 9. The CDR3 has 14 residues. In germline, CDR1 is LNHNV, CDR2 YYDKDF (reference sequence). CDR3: CATSTRTSGKGQFF. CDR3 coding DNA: TGTGCCACCAGCACACGGACTAGCGGAAAGGGGCAGTTCTTC. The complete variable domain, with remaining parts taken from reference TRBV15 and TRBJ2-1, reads DAMVIQNPRYQVTQFGKPVTLSCSQTLNHNVMYWYQQKSSQAPKLLFHYYDKDFNNEADTPDNFQSRRPNTSFCFLDIRSPGLGDTAMYLCATSTRTSGKGQFFGPGTRLTVL.

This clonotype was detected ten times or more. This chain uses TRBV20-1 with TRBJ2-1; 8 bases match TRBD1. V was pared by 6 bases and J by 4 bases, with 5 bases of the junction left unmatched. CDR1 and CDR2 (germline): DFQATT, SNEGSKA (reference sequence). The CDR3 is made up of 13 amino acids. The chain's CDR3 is CSAPRGQYNEQFF. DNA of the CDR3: TGCAGTGCCCCCAGGGGGCAGTACAATGAGCAGTTCTTC.

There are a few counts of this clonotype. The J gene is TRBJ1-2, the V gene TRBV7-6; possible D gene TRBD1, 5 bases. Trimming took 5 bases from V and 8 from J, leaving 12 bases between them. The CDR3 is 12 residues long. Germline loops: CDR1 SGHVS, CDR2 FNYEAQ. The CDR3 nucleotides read TGTGCCAGCAGCCCCTCAGGGTGGGGCTACACCTTC. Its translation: CASSPSGWGYTF.